The sequence of this TCR beta chain was determined in a study of response to subunit inactivated influenza vaccine. The study, taken as a whole, reports: Few additional T cells are recruited per seasonal influenza vaccination, authors suggested.

Notes on this clonotype: No antigen is known for it.

Using its own MiXCR run on the RT-PCR reads, TCRdb lists one record per CDR3 protein. Of around 490,000 distinct CDR3 sequences in the sample, about 8% are singletons; the top ten hold about an eighth. V was pared by 6 bases and J by 7 bases, with 15 bases between. This CDR3 contains 13 residues. The germline CDR1 and CDR2 sequences are SGHAT and FQNNGV. The sequencing here drew on PBMCs from blood, taken around 25 months after vaccination. The genes are TRBV11-2 and TRBJ1-2; D unresolved. The TCR sequence derives from a man between 50 and 69 years old who received an inactivated influenza vaccine. In DNA form, the CDR3 reads TGTGCCAGCAGTCCAGATAGGGCACCTGGCTACACCTTC. This gives the protein CASSPDRAPGYTF. The full variable domain, rest sourced from reference TRBV11-2 and TRBJ1-2, is EAGVAQSPRYKIIEKRQSVAFWCNPISGHATLYWYQQILGQGPKLLIQFQNNGVVDDSQLPKDRFSAERLKGVDSTLKIQPAKLEDSAVYLCASSPDRAPGYTFGSGTRLTVV.